This T cell receptor beta chain is from a study of cytomegalovirus exposure and HLA in healthy donors. This PCR relied on a set of 60 Vbeta primers and 13 Jbeta primers. The data were produced by immunoSEQ multiplex PCR, yet TCRdb's version contains in-frame clones alone and is incomplete. This table holds fewer than 200,000 clones, 82% found once. The CDR3 extends over 18 amino acids. The germline gives CDR1 MDHEN, CDR2 SYDVKM. V was pared by 4 bases and J by 4 bases, with 25 bases between. The clonotype originates from a male donor in good health and CMV-seronegative. Sequenced sample: PBMCs. The V call is TRBV28, the J call TRBJ1-1; D unclear. The CDR3 reads CASSSPAALTHLGTEAFF. As DNA, the CDR3 is TGTGCCAGCAGTTCCCCGGCGGCACTTACTCATTTGGGCACTGAAGCTTTCTTT. The whole variable domain, remainder taken from reference TRBV28 and TRBJ1-1, is DVKVTQSSRYLVKRTGEKVFLECVQDMDHENMFWYRQDPGLGLRLIYFSYDVKMKEKGDIPEGYSVSREKKERFSLILESASTNQTSMYLCASSSPAALTHLGTEAFFGQGTRLTVV.